This T cell receptor (beta chain) derives from a study of blood T cells in healthy people across ages. Looked up from germline, CDR1 is MNHEY and CDR2 is SMNVEV (reference sequence). The CDR3 totals 14 residues. With 7 bases clipped from V and 5 bases from J, the junction kept 9 bases outside the gene matches. The table lists this clonotype with a few counts. The use of a sample-barcoded 5' primer and a J-beta primer mix characterized a second PCR of roughly 7 to 11 cycles. TCRdb re-called the 5' RACE reads through MiXCR, storing one row per CDR3 protein. The sample lists about 1.5 million distinct CDR3 sequences; approximately 43% were seen once.

V usage is TRBV27 and J usage is TRBJ2-3; the match to TRBD2 covers 7 bases. This TCR was sampled from a woman younger than 35 in good health. The material sequenced was blood. The CDR3 DNA reads as TGTGCCAGCACACCGGGGACTATTGGAGATACGCAGTATTTT. It specifies CASTPGTIGDTQYF.